This T cell receptor (beta chain) is from a study of blood T cell repertoires in COVID-19. Background on the study: PBMCs, B-cell-depleted T cells, or T cells provided the cDNA or gDNA that made up the material.

The V end was cut by 6 bases, the J end by 1 base, with 12 bases between. The CDR3 length is 14 residues. Germline V CDR1 and CDR2: MNHEY, SMNVEV (reference sequence). Profiled with immunoSEQ multiplex PCR; TCRdb holds only in-frame clones, not every one. The data show 180,000 or so clones, with about 88% seen just once and more than 0.75% held by the top ten. The clonotype comes from a woman aged 18-29 years who had recovered from COVID-19. The sequenced material came from PBMCs or T cells enriched from blood (not recorded which). The gene calls are TRBV27 and TRBJ1-1; D remains ambiguous. CDR3 sequence: CASSSTPGNTEAFF. The CDR3 nucleotides read TGTGCCAGCAGCTCTACCCCCGGGAACACTGAAGCTTTCTTT.